The 14 T cell receptor beta chains presented below share a single source sample, sequenced in a study of T cell changes during pregnancy in multiple sclerosis. TCRdb's table, derived via immunoSEQ multiplex PCR, lists solely in-frame clones and lacks some. Of roughly 72,000 clones listed, about 93% are singletons. The starting material was CD4+ T cells from peripheral blood mononuclear cells, obtained after pregnancy. Receptors originate from a female donor with multiple sclerosis, enrolled in a pregnancy study.

This chain links TRBV13 with TRBJ2-1; 7 bases are shared with TRBD2. The germline V gene encodes CDR1 PRHDT and CDR2 FYEKMQ (reference sequence). Trimming cost V 0 bases and J 4 bases; bases outside gene matches: 6. The CDR3 loop spans 16 amino acids. The CDR3 reads CASSLGRTSRYNEQFF. The CDR3 DNA reads TGTGCCAGCAGCTTAGGGAGGACTAGTAGGTACAATGAGCAGTTCTTC.

This clone appeared a single time. In nucleotides, the CDR3 is TGCGCCAGCAGCTTGGGGGCCAGGGGGTACCGGGAGCTGTTTTTT. Protein sequence: CASSLGARGYRELFF. This chain links TRBV5-1 with TRBJ2-2; 7 bases align to TRBD1. The V gene end was trimmed by 0 bases and the J gene end by 9 bases; junction bases not matched to a gene: 8. The CDR3 sequence is 15 residues long. CDR1 is SGHRS, CDR2 YFSETQ, per germline. The entire variable domain, with the rest obtained from reference TRBV5-1 and TRBJ2-2, is as follows: KAGVTQTPRYLIKTRGQQVTLSCSPISGHRSVSWYQQTPGQGLQFLFEYFSETQRNKGNFPGRFSGRQFSNSRSEMNVSTLELGDSALYLCASSLGARGYRELFFGEGSRLTVL.

The genes are TRBV18 and TRBJ2-3, with TRBD1 as a possible D gene (5 bases). The CDR3 spans 14 residues. V lost 9 bases to trimming and J lost 4 bases, with 17 bases between them. CDR1 is KGHSH and CDR2 is LQKENI in the germline V gene. The CDR3 bases are TGTGCCAGTCCCCGCCAGGGAAGGGCAGATACGCAGTATTTT. Protein product: CASPRQGRADTQYF.

This clone was seen a single time. The chain combines TRBV28 with TRBJ2-3; maybe TRBD1 (5 bases). Germline assignment: CDR1 MDHEN and CDR2 SYDVKM. V shed 7 bases and J shed 2 bases, with 19 bases lying between them. The length of the CDR3 is 16 residues. The CDR3 protein is CASTTGQGSYTDTQYF. The CDR3 bases are TGTGCCAGCACCACCGGCCAGGGTTCCTACACAGATACGCAGTATTTT.

This rearrangement joins TRBV7-2 to TRBJ2-7; D might be TRBD2 (5 bases). Germline-derived CDR1 and CDR2 are SGHTA and FQGNSA. The V end lost 3 bases, the J end lost 3 bases, and 21 bases lay between the germline ends. The CDR3 spans 17 residues. The CDR3 DNA is TGTGCCAGCAGCTTCCCTCTCAGCAGAGGGCCTGACTACGAGCAGTACTTC. Amino acid sequence: CASSFPLSRGPDYEQYF.

The V call is TRBV5-6, the J call TRBJ1-1; no reliable D call. The CDR3 runs 15 residues. Between the trimmed V and J ends, which lost 2 bases and 4 bases, there was a span of 15 bases. CDR1 is SGHDT and CDR2 is YYEEEE in the germline V gene. The CDR3 DNA follows: TGTGCCAGCAGCTTCCCCATCCTCGGGAGCACTGAAGCTTTCTTT. It yields the protein CASSFPILGSTEAFF.

This rearrangement joins TRBV20-1 to TRBJ2-7, with D uncertain. The CDR3 length is 10 residues. Germline loops: CDR1 DFQATT, CDR2 SNEGSKA (reference sequence). The germline V and J ends were trimmed by 6 bases and 7 bases, with 10 bases remaining between them. The DNA of the CDR3 is TGCAGTGCCAATTCGGGTGAGCAGTACTTC. This encodes CSANSGEQYF.

The chain employs TRBV5-6 and TRBJ1-1; tentatively, D is TRBD1 (5 bases). The CDR3 is 14 residues long. V lost 4 bases to trimming and J lost 2 bases, with 12 bases between them. CDR1 is SGHDT, CDR2 YYEEEE, per germline. The CDR3 protein is CASSTETVNTEAFF. DNA for the CDR3: TGTGCCAGCAGCACTGAGACAGTTAACACTGAAGCTTTCTTT. Using reference TRBV5-6 and TRBJ1-1 for the parts outside the CDR3, the full variable domain is DAGVTQSPTHLIKTRGQQVTLRCSPKSGHDTVSWYQQALGQGPQFIFQYYEEEERQRGNFPDRFSGHQFPNYSSELNVNALLLGDSALYLCASSTETVNTEAFFGQGTRLTVV.

This chain joins TRBV7-9 and TRBJ2-5, with D tentatively TRBD2 (6 bases). The V and J ends lost 6 bases and 2 bases respectively, with 22 bases between them. The length of the CDR3 is 17 residues. In germline, CDR1 is SEHNR, CDR2 FQNEAQ (reference sequence). The CDR3 DNA sequence: TGTGCCAGCAGTCCGGCCTCGGTAGCGGTCATTCAAGAGACCCAGTACTTC. Its protein product is CASSPASVAVIQETQYF.

J is TRBJ2-2 and V is TRBV11-3; 9 positions match TRBD2. This CDR3 is built from 18 residues. V was pared by 3 bases and J by 3 bases, with 11 bases of the junction left unmatched. Germline CDR1 SGHNT, CDR2 YENEEA. The CDR3 DNA is TGTGCCAGCAGCTTCGGCCCACGGGGGACTAGCCACACCGGGGAGCTGTTTTTT. This translates into CASSFGPRGTSHTGELFF. The whole variable domain, filled in from reference TRBV11-3 and TRBJ2-2, reads EAGVVQSPRYKIIEKKQPVAFWCNPISGHNTLYWYLQNLGQGPELLIRYENEEAVDDSQLPKDRFSAERLKGVDSTLKIQPAELGDSAVYLCASSFGPRGTSHTGELFFGEGSRLTVL.

The rearrangement uses TRBV6-1 and TRBJ2-7; D possibly corresponds to TRBD1 (5 bases). The V gene lost 2 bases and the J gene lost 1 base, with 9 bases spanning the gap. The germline gives CDR1 MNHNS, CDR2 SASEGT. The CDR3 is made up of 14 amino acids. The CDR3 is CASSENSGSYEQYF. CDR3 coding DNA: TGTGCCAGCAGTGAAAACTCAGGGTCCTACGAGCAGTACTTC.

This chain uses TRBV18 with TRBJ2-1; D is possibly TRBD2 (6 bases). This CDR3 has 13 amino acids. CDR1 is KGHSH, CDR2 LQKENI, per germline. Trimming stripped 3 bases from V and 14 bases from J, with 17 bases between. The CDR3 region is CASSPGADPGEFF. Here the CDR3 DNA reads TGTGCCAGCTCACCCGGGGCCGACCCGGGAGAGTTCTTC.

The chain combines TRBV6-5 with TRBJ2-5; 8 bases are shared with TRBD1. The CDR3 totals 14 residues. V was pared by 5 bases and J by 2 bases, with 4 bases of the junction left unmatched. Per the germline V gene, CDR1 is MNHEY and CDR2 is SVGAGI. The CDR3 DNA sequence: TGTGCCAGCAGTGGGGACAGGTCTCAAGAGACCCAGTACTTC. This translates into CASSGDRSQETQYF.

The gene calls are TRBV4-1 and TRBJ1-3; 9 bases are a match to TRBD1. The CDR3 covers 17 residues. The germline V gene has CDR1 MGHRA and CDR2 YSYEKL. Unmatched junction bases numbered 9, after V lost 3 bases and J lost 3 bases. The CDR3 region has the DNA TGCGCCAGCAGCCACGGGACAGGGACAAAGGTTGGAAACACCATATATTTT. Residues: CASSHGTGTKVGNTIYF.